Listed below are T cell receptor beta chains from one sample, sequenced in a study of blood T cell repertoires in COVID-19. Sequencing was performed with immunoSEQ multiplex PCR; in TCRdb, only in-frame clones are kept and a portion is missing. The sample carries about 92,000 clones, over 70% recorded once. The sequenced sample was peripheral blood. The receptor set was obtained from a man aged 50 to 59 who had recovered from COVID-19. Both conserved end residues are part of each CDR3. A D gene is named only where the DNA matches it firmly. Clone sizes are given selectively: once, few, many, or a class where the clone is expanded.

clone size	J gene	CDR3 length	D gene	V gene	CDR3 protein	CDR3 DNA
.	TRBJ1-6	16	.	TRBV5-1	CASSLARAEFDSPLHF	TGCGCCAGCAGCTTGGCCAGGGCTGAATTCGATTCACCCCTCCACTTT
.	TRBJ1-4	16	.	TRBV3-1/TRBV3-2	CASSQKRTATNEKLFF	TGTGCCAGCAGCCAAAAGAGGACAGCAACTAATGAAAAACTGTTTTTT
.	TRBJ2-7	14	TRBD1	TRBV5-1	CATMTGSPPYEQYF	TGCGCCACTATGACAGGGAGTCCCCCCTACGAGCAGTACTTC
once	TRBJ1-3	16	.	TRBV7-2	CASSLQGPSSGNTIYF	TGTGCCAGCAGCTTACAGGGTCCCAGCTCTGGAAACACCATATATTTT
.	TRBJ2-2	18	.	TRBV11-3	CASSLSDPWRGRTGELFF	TGTGCCAGCAGCTTGTCGGACCCTTGGAGGGGGCGAACCGGGGAGCTGTTTTTT
.	TRBJ2-1	15	TRBD2	TRBV5-4	CASSFTSGSYNEQFF	TGTGCCAGCAGCTTCACTAGCGGGAGCTACAATGAGCAGTTCTTC
.	TRBJ1-4	13	.	TRBV15	CATGGDREEKLFF	TGTGCCACCGGGGGGGATCGGGAGGAAAAACTGTTTTTT
.	TRBJ2-7	14	.	TRBV6-5	CASSRQRGTYEQYF	TGTGCCAGCAGCCGACAAAGGGGCACCTACGAGCAGTACTTC
.	TRBJ1-6	13	.	TRBV6-5	CASSYFVASPLHF	TGTGCCAGCAGTTACTTTGTTGCGTCACCCCTCCACTTT
once	TRBJ2-1	14	.	TRBV5-1	CASSLGQSYNEQFF	TGCGCCAGCAGCTTGGGACAGTCATACAATGAGCAGTTCTTC
once	TRBJ2-2	17	TRBD1	TRBV19	CASSIPTGGKIFGELFF	TGTGCCAGTAGTATTCCGACAGGGGGAAAAATATTCGGGGAGCTGTTTTTT
.	TRBJ2-1	16	TRBD1	TRBV24-1	CATSDLSGTGHNEQFF	TGTGCCACCAGTGATTTGTCCGGGACAGGGCACAATGAGCAGTTCTTC
.	TRBJ1-4	14	.	TRBV5-1	CASRREPTNEKLFF	TGCGCCAGCAGGAGGGAACCAACTAATGAAAAACTGTTTTTT
.	TRBJ2-5	17	TRBD1	TRBV12-5	CASGLSEGTGILETQYF	TGTGCTAGTGGTTTGTCCGAAGGGACAGGGATATTAGAGACCCAGTACTTC
few	TRBJ2-5	16	TRBD2	TRBV7-3	CASSRTSGGQGETQYF	TGTGCCAGCAGCCGGACTAGCGGGGGTCAAGGAGAGACCCAGTACTTC
.	TRBJ1-2	14	.	TRBV7-2	CASSSPQGRYGYTF	TGTGCCAGCAGCTCACCACAGGGAAGGTATGGCTACACCTTC
.	TRBJ2-3	11	.	TRBV6-6	CASQIMNTQYF	TGTGCCAGCCAGATCATGAATACGCAGTATTTT
many	TRBJ2-1	13	TRBD2	TRBV5-1	CASSPGLAGTRFF	TGCGCCAGCAGCCCCGGACTAGCGGGGACCCGGTTCTTC
.	TRBJ2-5	16	TRBD2	TRBV6-5	CASSYSLAGGFETQYF	TGTGCCAGCAGTTACTCGCTAGCGGGGGGGTTTGAGACCCAGTACTTC
once	TRBJ2-7	15	TRBD2	TRBV5-4	CASSFPVGGIYEQYF	TGTGCCAGCAGCTTCCCTGTCGGGGGGATCTACGAGCAGTACTTC
.	TRBJ1-1	14	TRBD1	TRBV9	CASSVASDRAEAFF	TGTGCCAGCAGCGTAGCCTCGGACAGGGCTGAAGCTTTCTTT
.	TRBJ1-1	13	.	TRBV11-1	CASRWGQNTEAFF	TGTGCCAGCAGATGGGGACAGAACACTGAAGCTTTCTTT
.	TRBJ1-5	14	TRBD1	TRBV7-9	CASSLTGEFQPQHF	TGTGCCAGCAGCTTAACAGGGGAATTTCAGCCCCAGCATTTT
.	TRBJ1-1	14	TRBD1	TRBV7-2	CASRAGQALGEAFF	TGTGCCAGCAGGGCGGGACAGGCGTTGGGTGAAGCTTTCTTT